Shown below are 10 T cell receptor beta chains from a single sample sequenced in a study of blood T cell repertoires in COVID-19. Profiled with immunoSEQ multiplex PCR; TCRdb holds only in-frame clones, not every one. Here the sample spans about 370,000 clones, about 90% being singletons. The sequenced sample consisted of peripheral blood. The receptors come from a woman aged 30 to 39 with COVID-19, enrolled during active disease.

J is TRBJ1-4 and V is TRBV6-5; D might be TRBD1 (5 bases). V was pared by 2 bases and J by 5 bases, with 9 bases between. This CDR3 region has 14 residues. Germline V gives CDR1 MNHEY, CDR2 SVGAGI. The CDR3 nucleotides read TGTGCCAGCAGTTACGCCGACAGAAATGAAAAACTGTTTTTT. Its protein is CASSYADRNEKLFF.

V and J are TRBV11-3 and TRBJ1-5; 8 bases align to TRBD1. This CDR3 has 14 residues. Germline V gene data show CDR1 as SGHNT and CDR2 as YENEEA. Trimming at V came to 5 bases and at J to 6 bases, leaving 6 bases not matched to a gene. CDR3 nucleotide sequence: TGTGCCAGCAGCCAAGACAGGGGACCTCAGCCCCAGCATTTT. As protein: CASSQDRGPQPQHF.

This chain connects TRBV25-1 to TRBJ2-5; 15 nucleotides align to TRBD2. From germline, CDR1 is MGHDK and CDR2 SYGVNS. The J segment lost 7 bases and the V segment lost 2 bases, leaving 2 bases of the junction unmatched. The CDR3 covers 15 residues. The CDR3 nucleotides are TGTGCCAGCAGTGAAAGGGGACTAGCGGGAGGGACCCAGTACTTC. Its translation: CASSERGLAGGTQYF.

This chain links TRBV5-4 with TRBJ2-5, with 7 bases that match TRBD1. Germline CDR1 SGHNT, CDR2 YYREEE (reference sequence). V lost 3 bases and J lost 5; bases outside the gene matches: 16. CDR3 size: 17 residues. The CDR3 DNA is TGTGCCAGCAGCTGGGACCTTGCCGGGACAGCCTCTGAGACCCAGTACTTC. Encoded protein: CASSWDLAGTASETQYF.

The chain couples TRBV7-8 to TRBJ1-3; the D is unclear. V shed 4 bases and J shed 1 base, with 8 bases lying between them. This CDR3 has 14 residues. Looked up from germline, CDR1 is SGHVS and CDR2 is FQNEAQ. CDR3 in amino acids: CASSSRRSGNTIYF. The CDR3 nucleotides are TGTGCCAGCAGCTCTCGGAGATCTGGAAACACCATATATTTT.

The gene calls are TRBV6-5 and TRBJ2-7; possibly TRBD2 for D (6 bases). The CDR3 runs 13 residues. Germline values: CDR1 MNHEY, CDR2 SVGAGI. Deletions cut 6 bases from V and 3 bases from J, with 12 bases between. CDR3 sequence reads: CASSIREDYEQYV. The CDR3 region has the DNA TGTGCCAGCAGCATCAGGGAGGACTACGAGCAGTACGTC.

The chain uses TRBV5-4 and TRBJ1-1; 8 positions match TRBD1. CDR1 is SGHNT, CDR2 YYREEE, per germline (reference sequence). This CDR3 spans 16 amino acids. V trimming: 3 bases; J trimming: 0 bases; junction bases outside the gene matches: 7. CDR3 residues: CASSWDRQNMNTEAFF. The CDR3 bases are TGTGCCAGCAGCTGGGACAGGCAAAACATGAACACTGAAGCTTTCTTT.

The chain recombines TRBV7-9 with TRBJ2-1, with D maybe TRBD2 (6 bases). This CDR3 is 15 amino acids long. Trimming removed 5 bases at V and 5 bases at J, with 16 bases between. Germline lookup yields CDR1 SEHNR and CDR2 FQNEAQ (reference sequence). The CDR3 DNA reads as TGTGCCAGCAGCCTTTCGGGGACTCTCAACAATGAGCAGTTCTTC. Its protein is CASSLSGTLNNEQFF. Looking up the rest from reference TRBV7-9 and TRBJ2-1 gives the full variable domain: DTGVSQNPRHKITKRGQNVTFRCDPISEHNRLYWYRQTLGQGPEFLTYFQNEAQLEKSRLLSDRFSAERPKGSFSTLEIQRTEQGDSAMYLCASSLSGTLNNEQFFGPGTRLTVL.

The chain links TRBV2 to TRBJ1-2; maybe TRBD1 (5 bases). Germline-derived CDR1 and CDR2 are SNHLY and FYNNEI. The CDR3 spans 13 residues. Trimming removed 2 bases at V and 3 bases at J, with 7 bases between. The CDR3 DNA reads TGTGCCAGCAGTGAAACAGGCTACTATGGCTACACCTTC. Translating it yields CASSETGYYGYTF.

V gene TRBV2 combines with J gene TRBJ1-2; TRBD1 matches 7 bases. Germline V lookup: CDR1 SNHLY, CDR2 FYNNEI. The junction had 8 bases not matched to a gene; V was cut back by 0 bases and J by 1 base. This CDR3 region has 17 residues. The CDR3 bases are TGTGCCAGCAGTGAAGCGGTTGGACAGGCAAATAACTATGGCTACACCTTC. This translates into CASSEAVGQANNYGYTF.